This T cell receptor (beta chain) was sequenced in a study of tumor-infiltrating lymphocytes in primary liver carcinoma. Study summary: The patients included men and women who were aged 30 to 69 years. Whole-study findings and limits: Reduced overlap was seen in tumor-adjacent and tumor-blood pairs versus tumor region pairs.

The authors made TCR beta cDNA from about 500 ng total RNA with a constant-region primer. Employing slightly modified ARM-PCR, three nested multiplex PCR rounds were run, and these gave rise to the TCR beta libraries. Running approximately 10 cycles apiece, the first two PCR rounds relied on TRBV1-TRBV30 forward primers together with a C-beta reverse primer. TCRdb called the multiplex PCR reads again in MiXCR, with one record for every CDR3 protein. The table records around 37,000 distinct CDR3 sequences, roughly 73% of them present only once. Germline V gene sequence: CDR1 MDHEN, CDR2 SYDVKM. The CDR3 is made up of 16 amino acids. Taking about 18-32 mg of unsorted bulk tissue, the authors co-extracted RNA and DNA. Surgical resection was the treatment these patients received for primary liver carcinoma. This clonotype came up once. Its antigen is not known. Likely a read error: the CDR3 ends without its conserved phenylalanine or tryptophan.

The receptor was isolated from a man aged 35 to 55 with primary liver carcinoma and hepatitis B virus infection. V is TRBV28 and J is TRBJ1-2, with D unresolved. The source material was tumor-adjacent normal liver tissue. CDR3 sequence: CASSLASRRRIGGYTL. CDR3 DNA sequence: TGTGCTAGCAGTCTGGCCTCTAGACGTCGGATCGGTGGCTACACCTTA.